These 14 T cell receptor beta chains were sequenced from one sample in a study of blood T cell repertoires in COVID-19. Generated by immunoSEQ multiplex PCR, the TCRdb table keeps only in-frame clones and is missing some. Here the sample spans approximately 280,000 clones, approximately 91% being singletons. Input material: peripheral blood. The receptors were sampled from a man aged 18-30 years with active or convalescent COVID-19.

This clone showed up just a few times. The chain combines TRBV7-7 with TRBJ1-4; TRBD1 matches at 9 bases. J lost 8 bases, V lost 3 bases, and 7 bases had no gene match. CDR3 length: 15 residues. The germline CDR1 and CDR2 sequences are SSHAT and FNYEAQ (reference sequence). The CDR3 is CASSLGQGGLEKLFF. CDR3 in DNA: TGTGCCAGCAGCTTGGGACAGGGCGGTTTGGAAAAACTGTTTTTT.

The chain uses TRBV15 and TRBJ1-5; D might be TRBD1 (5 bases). Deletions cut 0 bases from V and 1 base from J, with 7 bases between. This CDR3 is 15 amino acids long. Germline CDR1 and CDR2: LNHNV and YYDKDF (reference sequence). The CDR3: CATSRDRASNQPQHF. The CDR3 DNA reads TGTGCCACCAGCAGAGACAGGGCCAGCAATCAGCCCCAGCATTTT.

This chain uses TRBV7-9 with TRBJ1-4, with 8 bases lining up with TRBD1. J was trimmed by 5 bases and V by 4 bases; bases with no gene match: 9. This CDR3 comprises 16 residues. Germline CDR1 SEHNR, CDR2 FQNEAQ (reference sequence). CDR3 amino acids: CASSSRTGFENEKLFF. CDR3 bases: TGTGCCAGCAGCTCACGGACAGGGTTCGAGAATGAAAAACTGTTTTTT.

This rearrangement joins TRBV7-9 to TRBJ2-7; D unresolved. The CDR3 contains 13 residues. Deletions cut 3 bases from V and 4 bases from J, with 10 bases between. Germline loops: CDR1 SEHNR, CDR2 FQNEAQ (reference sequence). In nucleotides, the CDR3 is TGTGCCAGCAGCTTGGCAGTTTTTTACGAGCAGTACTTC. The encoded protein is CASSLAVFYEQYF.

The chain couples TRBV6-4 to TRBJ2-1; no definite D call. This CDR3 is 14 amino acids long. Germline V lookup: CDR1 MRHNA, CDR2 SNTAGT. Trimming pared 0 bases from V and 7 bases from J, leaving 10 bases between. DNA for the CDR3: TGTGCCAGCAGTGACTCTGGCAGGAAGAATGAGCAGTTCTTC. It codes for CASSDSGRKNEQFF.

In its sample, this clone was seen once. The gene calls are TRBV10-3 and TRBJ2-7, with 12 bases lining up with TRBD2. The CDR3 loop spans 15 amino acids. Germline CDR1 is ENHRY and CDR2 is SYGVKD. J lost 0 bases, V lost 4 bases, and 1 base had no gene match. The CDR3 coding sequence is TGTGCCATCAGTGGGACTAGCGGGGCCTCCTACGAGCAGTACTTC. Translation gives CAISGTSGASYEQYF.

The rearrangement joins TRBV7-3 to TRBJ2-5; 7 bases map to TRBD1. Germline V lookup: CDR1 SGHTA, CDR2 FQGTGA. Trimming took 6 bases from V and 5 from J; bases not matched to a gene: 12. CDR3 length equals 15 residues. This chain's CDR3 is CASSLGQTPEETQYF. DNA of the CDR3: TGTGCCAGCAGTTTGGGACAGACACCGGAGGAGACCCAGTACTTC.

The CDR3 loop reads CASSSSGQGYQPQHF. Written as DNA, the CDR3 is TGTGCCAGCAGTTCCAGCGGACAGGGCTATCAGCCCCAGCATTTT. This sequence joins TRBV6-2 or TRBV6-3 and TRBJ1-5, with 8 bases lining up with TRBD1. Germline V lookup: CDR1 MNHEY, CDR2 SVGEGT. V lost 4 bases and J lost 5; bases outside the gene matches: 7. The CDR3 extends over 15 amino acids.

The rearrangement links TRBV10-3 to TRBJ1-2; tentatively, D is TRBD1 (5 bases). Trimming took off 6 bases at V and 3 bases at J, with 11 bases between the two ends. This CDR3 spans 13 amino acids. The V gene's germline CDR1 is ENHRY and CDR2 SYGVKD. The CDR3 coding sequence is TGTGCCATCAGCCCGGGACTTCACTATGGCTACACCTTC. Translating it yields CAISPGLHYGYTF.

This chain uses TRBV13 with TRBJ2-7; 8 bases are shared with TRBD1. Germline CDR1 is PRHDT and CDR2 is FYEKMQ (reference sequence). The CDR3 has 15 residues. V shed 4 bases and J 4 bases; nucleotides not matched to a gene: 9. The DNA for the CDR3 is TGTGCCAGCAGCTCCCGACAGGGGCGGAATTACGAGCAGTACTTC. Amino acid sequence: CASSSRQGRNYEQYF.

This rearrangement joins TRBV29-1 to TRBJ1-5; 10 positions agree with TRBD1. The CDR3 is 13 residues long. Germline V gene lookup returns CDR1 SQVTM and CDR2 ANQGSEA. The V segment lost 6 bases and the J segment 6 bases; nucleotides outside the gene matches: 5. CDR3 in amino acids: CSVRTGGSQPQHF. The DNA for the CDR3 is TGCAGCGTAAGGACAGGGGGGTCTCAGCCCCAGCATTTT. Full variable domain (missing parts from reference TRBV29-1 and TRBJ1-5): SAVISQKPSRDICQRGTSLTIQCQVDSQVTMMFWYRQQPGQSLTLIATANQGSEATYESGFVIDKFPISRPNLTFSTLTVSNMSPEDSSIYLCSVRTGGSQPQHFGDGTRLSIL.

The gene calls are TRBV7-2 and TRBJ1-2; the D gene is possibly TRBD1 (5 bases). The CDR3 has 15 residues. V was trimmed by 6 bases and J by 1 base, leaving 15 bases between them. Germline V gene lookup returns CDR1 SGHTA and CDR2 FQGNSA. The CDR3 loop reads CASSTPDRLNYGYTF. The CDR3 nucleotides read TGTGCCAGCAGTACTCCCGACAGACTTAACTATGGCTACACCTTC.

This rearrangement joins TRBV7-7 to TRBJ2-5; TRBD2 agrees at 7 bases. Per germline, CDR1 SSHAT and CDR2 FNYEAQ (reference sequence). This CDR3 is 15 amino acids long. The ends lost 5 bases at V and 3 bases at J; junction bases unmatched: 9. Here the CDR3 DNA reads TGTGCCAGCAGCCCAGCCCCGCTAGCGGAAGAGACCCAGTACTTC. It specifies CASSPAPLAEETQYF.

The CDR3 nucleotides read TGCGCCAGCAGAGCCGCGGGACAGAGTTATGGCTACACCTTC. Amino acid sequence: CASRAAGQSYGYTF. J is TRBJ1-2 and V is TRBV5-1; TRBD1 matches 7 bases. Germline V lookup: CDR1 SGHRS, CDR2 YFSETQ. CDR3 length: 14 residues. V was clipped by 5 bases and J by 5 bases; unmatched bases: 9. The full variable domain, rest sourced from reference TRBV5-1 and TRBJ1-2, is KAGVTQTPRYLIKTRGQQVTLSCSPISGHRSVSWYQQTPGQGLQFLFEYFSETQRNKGNFPGRFSGRQFSNSRSEMNVSTLELGDSALYLCASRAAGQSYGYTFGSGTRLTVV.